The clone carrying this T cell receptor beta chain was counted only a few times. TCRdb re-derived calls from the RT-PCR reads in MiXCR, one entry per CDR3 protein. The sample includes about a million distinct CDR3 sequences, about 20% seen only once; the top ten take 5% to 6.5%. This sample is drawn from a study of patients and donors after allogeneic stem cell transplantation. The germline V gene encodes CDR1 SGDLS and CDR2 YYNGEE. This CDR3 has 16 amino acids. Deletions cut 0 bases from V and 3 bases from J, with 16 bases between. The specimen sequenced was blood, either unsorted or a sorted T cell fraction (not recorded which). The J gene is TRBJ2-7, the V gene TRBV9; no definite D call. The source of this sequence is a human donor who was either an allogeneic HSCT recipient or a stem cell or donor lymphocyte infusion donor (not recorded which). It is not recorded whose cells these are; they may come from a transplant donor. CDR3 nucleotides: TGTGCCAGCAGCGTAGTCTGGGCTGGGGTTCGCTACGAGCAGTACTTC. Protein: CASSVVWAGVRYEQYF.